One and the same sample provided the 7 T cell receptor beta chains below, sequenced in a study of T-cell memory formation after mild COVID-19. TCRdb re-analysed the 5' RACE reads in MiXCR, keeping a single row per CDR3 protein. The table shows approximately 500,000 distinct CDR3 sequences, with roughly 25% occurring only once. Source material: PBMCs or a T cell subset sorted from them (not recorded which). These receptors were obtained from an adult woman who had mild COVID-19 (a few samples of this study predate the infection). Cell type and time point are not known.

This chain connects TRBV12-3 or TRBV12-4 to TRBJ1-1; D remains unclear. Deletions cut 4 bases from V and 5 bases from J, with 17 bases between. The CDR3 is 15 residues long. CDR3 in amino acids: CASSWVLSGRTEAFF. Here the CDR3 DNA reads TGTGCCAGCAGTTGGGTTTTGTCGGGGAGGACTGAAGCTTTCTTT.

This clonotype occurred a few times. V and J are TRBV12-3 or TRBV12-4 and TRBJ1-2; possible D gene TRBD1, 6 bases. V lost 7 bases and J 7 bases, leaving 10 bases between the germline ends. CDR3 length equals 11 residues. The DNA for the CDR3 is TGTGCCAGCACCAAGGGGGGTGGCTACACCTTC. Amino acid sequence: CASTKGGGYTF.

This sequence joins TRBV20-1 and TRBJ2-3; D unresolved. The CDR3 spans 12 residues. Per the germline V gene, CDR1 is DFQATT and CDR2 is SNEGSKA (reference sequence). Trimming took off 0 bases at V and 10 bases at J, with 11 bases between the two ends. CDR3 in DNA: TGCAGTGCTAGAGATGGGATCCTGGCGCAGTATTTT. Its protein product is CSARDGILAQYF.

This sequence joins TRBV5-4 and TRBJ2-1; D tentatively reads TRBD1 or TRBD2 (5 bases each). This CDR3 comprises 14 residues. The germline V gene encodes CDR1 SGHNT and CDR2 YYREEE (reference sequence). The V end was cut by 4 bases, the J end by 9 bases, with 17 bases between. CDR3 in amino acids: CASSPGTVSREQFF. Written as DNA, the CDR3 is TGTGCCAGCAGCCCCGGGACGGTTTCACGTGAGCAGTTCTTC.

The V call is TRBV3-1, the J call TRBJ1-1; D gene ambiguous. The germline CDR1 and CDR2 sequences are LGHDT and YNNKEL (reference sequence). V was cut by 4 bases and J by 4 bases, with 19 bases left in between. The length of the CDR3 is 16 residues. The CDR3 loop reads CASSPNPRLSGTEAFF. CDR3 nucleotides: TGTGCCAGCAGCCCCAACCCTCGCCTAAGCGGCACTGAAGCTTTCTTT.

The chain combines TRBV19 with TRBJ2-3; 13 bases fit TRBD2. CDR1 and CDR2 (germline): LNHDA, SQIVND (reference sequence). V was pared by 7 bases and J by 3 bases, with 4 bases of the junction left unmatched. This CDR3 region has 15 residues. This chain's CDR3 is CASNTLAGGTDTQYF. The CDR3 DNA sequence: TGTGCCAGTAATACACTAGCGGGGGGGACAGATACGCAGTATTTT.

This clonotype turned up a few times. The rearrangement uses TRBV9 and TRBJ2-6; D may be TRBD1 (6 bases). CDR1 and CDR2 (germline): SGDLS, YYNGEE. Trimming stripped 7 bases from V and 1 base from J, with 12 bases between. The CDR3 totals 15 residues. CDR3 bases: TGTGCCAGCCGTCAGGGGACGTCTGGGGCCAACGTCCTGACTTTC. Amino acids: CASRQGTSGANVLTF.